These T cell receptor beta chains were read from a single sample in a study of T cell responses to AZD1222 COVID-19 vaccine. Assay: immunoSEQ multiplex PCR; the TCRdb copy retains only in-frame clones and omits some. The sample has 150,000 to 200,000 clones, under 95% seen once; the top ten hold 1.3% to 1.5%. The sample in question was peripheral blood, obtained on day 0 of AZD1222 vaccination. These receptor sequences come from an adult in good health. Each CDR3 is given with its conserved first and last residue. The D gene is left open where the match is weak. Not every row has a clone size; where given, it reads once, few, many or a size class.

D	V	size	J	DNA	CDR3
TRBD1	TRBV11-1	.	TRBJ2-7	TGTGCCAGCAGCTCCGACAGGGGGCCCTACGAGCAGTACTTC	CASSSDRGPYEQYF
.	TRBV11-2	once	TRBJ2-2	TGTGCCAGCAGCGAAGCAGGGGCGGGCACCGGGGAGCTGTTTTTT	CASSEAGAGTGELFF
TRBD1	TRBV6-5	.	TRBJ2-7	TGTGCCAGCAGTCTCACAGGGGCCGGCTACGAGCAGTACTTC	CASSLTGAGYEQYF
.	TRBV7-9	.	TRBJ2-7	TGTGCCAGCAGCCTACTCGCCCACGAGCAGTACTTC	CASSLLAHEQYF
.	TRBV28	.	TRBJ2-5	TGTGCCAGCAGTTCCAAGGGAAGTTTTTATGGAGAGACCCAGTACTTC	CASSSKGSFYGETQYF
.	TRBV10-1	.	TRBJ2-7	TGCGCCAGCAGTGAGTTGGGCGAGCAGTACTTC	CASSELGEQYF
.	TRBV5-5	once	TRBJ1-2	TGTGCCAGCAGCTTACAGGGTGACTATGGCTACACCTTC	CASSLQGDYGYTF
TRBD1	TRBV4-3	.	TRBJ1-2	TGCGCCAGCAGCCACCGACGGACAGGGGGTGCTGGCTACACCTTC	CASSHRRTGGAGYTF
.	TRBV30	.	TRBJ1-1	TGTGCCTGGAGTGCGGTGGGGCATAACACTGAAGCTTTCTTT	CAWSAVGHNTEAFF
.	TRBV13	.	TRBJ2-4	TGTGCCAGCAGCTCCACGGGAGACCGGGTCGCCAAAAACATTCAGTACTTC	CASSSTGDRVAKNIQYF
TRBD1	TRBV23-1	.	TRBJ1-6	TGCGCCAGCAGTCAAATGCCCCCGGACAGGGGCAATTCACCCCTCCACTTT	CASSQMPPDRGNSPLHF
.	TRBV18	.	TRBJ2-3	TGTGCCAGCTCACCAGGGCTATCTAGCACAGATACGCAGTATTTT	CASSPGLSSTDTQYF
.	TRBV4-2	.	TRBJ1-2	TGTGCCAGCAGCCAAGGGGGCGGCGTAAACTATGGCTACACCTTC	CASSQGGGVNYGYTF
TRBD1	TRBV29-1	.	TRBJ2-5	TGCAGCGTTGTAAACAGGGGCGAGACCCAGTACTTC	CSVVNRGETQYF
TRBD1	TRBV6-5	.	TRBJ2-5	TGTGCCAGCAGTTCCCAGGACAGGCAAGAGACCCAGTACTTC	CASSSQDRQETQYF
.	TRBV5-1	once	TRBJ2-7	TGCGCCAGCAGTGCCACTGGGGGCAGCTACGAGCAGTACTTC	CASSATGGSYEQYF
.	TRBV27	.	TRBJ2-2	TGTGCCAGCAGTTCCCTCTCAGGGTATCCGGGCACCGGGGAGCTGTTTTTT	CASSSLSGYPGTGELFF
.	TRBV7-8	.	TRBJ1-2	TGTGCCAGCAGCTTAGGGGTATTTAACTATGGCTACACCTTC	CASSLGVFNYGYTF
TRBD2	TRBV11-3	.	TRBJ2-1	TGTGCCAGCAGCTCGGGACTAGCGGGAGGAAGTTACAATGAGCAGTTCTTC	CASSSGLAGGSYNEQFF
.	TRBV7-9	.	TRBJ2-1	TGTGCCAGCAGCTTCACCGGGGTCAGTGAGCAGTTCTTC	CASSFTGVSEQFF
.	TRBV5-4	.	TRBJ2-3	TGTGCCAGCAGCTTAGGTTCCGGCACAGATACGCAGTATTTT	CASSLGSGTDTQYF
.	TRBV13	.	TRBJ2-7	TGTGCCAGCAGCCAGGCCGGGACCAAAATTTACGAGCAGTACTTC	CASSQAGTKIYEQYF
TRBD1	TRBV6-2/TRBV6-3	.	TRBJ2-1	TGTGCCAGCAGTTACTCCCTTGACAGGGGGGTGTCCAATGAGCAGTTCTTC	CASSYSLDRGVSNEQFF
.	TRBV5-6	.	TRBJ1-1	TGTGCCAGCAGCTTCCTGACCGTAGCTGAAGCTTTCTTT	CASSFLTVAEAFF
TRBD1	TRBV14	.	TRBJ2-2	TGTGCCAGCAGCCGGGACAGGGTGTACACCGGGGAGCTGTTTTTT	CASSRDRVYTGELFF
.	TRBV28	.	TRBJ2-7	TGTGCCAGCAGTTTAGGGTCCTCCTACGAGCAGTACTTC	CASSLGSSYEQYF
.	TRBV4-1	.	TRBJ1-6	TGCGCCAGCAGCCAAGCCAGGGGTTCCTATAATTCACCCCTCCACTTT	CASSQARGSYNSPLHF
.	TRBV7-2	.	TRBJ2-5	TGTGCCAGCAGCTTAGGGGTGCAAGAGACCCAGTACTTC	CASSLGVQETQYF
.	TRBV27	medium-sized	TRBJ1-1	TGTGCCAGCAGGCTGGCGGTAGGCGGGAACACTGAAGCTTTCTTT	CASRLAVGGNTEAFF
.	TRBV13	.	TRBJ1-3	TGTGCCAGCAGCTCCCGAATCGCACTGGGACACCTCTCTGGAAACACCATATATTTT	CASSSRIALGHLSGNTIYF
.	TRBV6-6	.	TRBJ1-6	TGTGCCAGCATACAGGGCACCTATAATTCACCCCTCCACTTT	CASIQGTYNSPLHF
.	TRBV4-3	.	TRBJ2-3	TGCGCCAGCAGCCAAGATAATAGCGGAGCTGGGGATACGCAGTATTTT	CASSQDNSGAGDTQYF
.	TRBV2	.	TRBJ2-3	TGTGCCAGCAGTGTTTGGGGAGTCGGTTCGGATACGCAGTATTTT	CASSVWGVGSDTQYF
.	TRBV4-1	.	TRBJ1-1	TGCGCCAGCAGCCAACTCACCGCCGGGAACACTGAAGCTTTCTTT	CASSQLTAGNTEAFF
.	TRBV7-9	.	TRBJ2-7	TGTGCCAGCAGCGCCTTGGTAGGGCCCAAAAGACAGCTCTACGAGCAGTACTTC	CASSALVGPKRQLYEQYF
.	TRBV30	.	TRBJ2-1	TGTGCCTGGGAGGGGGTCGGTTCAGTCCGGATCTTC	CAWEGVGSVRIF
TRBD2	TRBV10-2	.	TRBJ2-7	TGCGCCAGCAGTGACGGACTAGCGGGGGGGGCTGTCGCCTACGAGCAGTACTTC	CASSDGLAGGAVAYEQYF
.	TRBV19	.	TRBJ1-5	TGTGCCAGTAGGAATGGGGTTAATCAGCCCCAGCATTTT	CASRNGVNQPQHF
.	TRBV5-1	.	TRBJ1-2	TGCGCCACCAACGCGGTCTGGGGGGCTAACTATGGCTACACCTTC	CATNAVWGANYGYTF
.	TRBV5-8	few	TRBJ1-3	TGTGCCAGCAGCCCCCCGTCGGGCCGCTTCGGAAACACCATATATTTT	CASSPPSGRFGNTIYF
TRBD1	TRBV27	.	TRBJ1-5	TGTGCCAGCAGTTTAGGGACAGGGGTACGTCAGCCCCAGCATTTT	CASSLGTGVRQPQHF
.	TRBV5-8	.	TRBJ1-3	TGTGCCAGCAGTTGGGGGGGCTTCCGCAGCCCTGGAAACACCATATATTTT	CASSWGGFRSPGNTIYF
TRBD2	TRBV7-9	.	TRBJ2-5	TGTGCCAGCAGCTTAGCTAGGACTAGCGGGATCCAAGAGACCCAGTACTTC	CASSLARTSGIQETQYF
TRBD2	TRBV4-2	.	TRBJ2-3	TGTGCCAGCAGCCCTGACGGGAGGTCGGCAGATACGCAGTATTTT	CASSPDGRSADTQYF
.	TRBV6-6	.	TRBJ2-2	TGTGCCAGCAGTTACGCCGGGGAGCTGTTTTTT	CASSYAGELFF
.	TRBV7-8	.	TRBJ2-3	TGTGCCAGCAGCTCCGGGGGGCTCCCCCAGTCCTCGCAGTATTTT	CASSSGGLPQSSQYF
.	TRBV9	.	TRBJ1-3	TGTGCCAGCAGCGTAGATGGGGGGGGGCCCCCAGGGAAGGCTGGAAACACCATATATTTT	CASSVDGGGPPGKAGNTIYF
.	TRBV7-2	.	TRBJ2-1	TGTGCCAGCAGTGATAACCCCCCTCGGACACGACCCAATGAGCAGTTCTTC	CASSDNPPRTRPNEQFF
.	TRBV28	once	TRBJ1-2	TGTGCCAGCACTCGGGCATCCAACTATGGCTACACCTTC	CASTRASNYGYTF
TRBD2	TRBV23-1	.	TRBJ2-3	TGCGCCAGCAGCAAAAACGGTACTAGCGCAACCCTTTCAAACACAGATACGCAGTATTTT	CASSKNGTSATLSNTDTQYF
.	TRBV2	.	TRBJ1-2	TGTGCCAGCTCTCCCCCAGGGTCCTATCTTGGCTACACCTTC	CASSPPGSYLGYTF
.	TRBV28	.	TRBJ1-1	TGTGCCAGCAGTGTAAGGGTGAACACTGAAGCTTTCTTT	CASSVRVNTEAFF
.	TRBV2	.	TRBJ2-1	TGTGCCAGCAGCCACCCGGGGGGCCAAAGTGTTGGAGATGAGCAGTTCTTC	CASSHPGGQSVGDEQFF
.	TRBV11-2	.	TRBJ2-1	TGTGCCAGCAGCTTAGATCGGGGGGCGAGCTCCTACAATGAGCAGTTCTTC	CASSLDRGASSYNEQFF
.	TRBV3-1/TRBV3-2	.	TRBJ1-1	TGTGCCAGCAGCCAAGGGCTCACTGAAGCTTTCTTT	CASSQGLTEAFF
TRBD1	TRBV30	.	TRBJ1-2	TGTGCCTGGGGGCGGGACAGGGGGCCGCGTGGCTACACCTTC	CAWGRDRGPRGYTF
.	TRBV27	.	TRBJ2-3	TGTGCCAGCAGTTTTGCAGATACGCAGTATTTT	CASSFADTQYF
.	TRBV19	once	TRBJ2-7	TGTGCCAGTAGTTTGGCAGGTAGCTCCTACGAGCAGTACTTC	CASSLAGSSYEQYF
.	TRBV12-5	few	TRBJ2-7	TGTGCTAGTGGTTTGGGACAGAGTTACGAGCAGTACTTC	CASGLGQSYEQYF